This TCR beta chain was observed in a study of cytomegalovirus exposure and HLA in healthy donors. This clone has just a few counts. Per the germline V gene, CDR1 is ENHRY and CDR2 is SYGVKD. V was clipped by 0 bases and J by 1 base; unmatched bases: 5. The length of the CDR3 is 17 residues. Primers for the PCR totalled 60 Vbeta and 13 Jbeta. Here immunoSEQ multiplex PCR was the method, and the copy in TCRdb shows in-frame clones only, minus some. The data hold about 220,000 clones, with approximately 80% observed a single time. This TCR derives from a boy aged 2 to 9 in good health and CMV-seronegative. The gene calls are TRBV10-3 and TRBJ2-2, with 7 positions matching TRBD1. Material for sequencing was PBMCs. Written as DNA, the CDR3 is TGTGCCATCAGTGAGTCGGACAGGAGCGGGAACACCGGGGAGCTGTTTTTT. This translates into CAISESDRSGNTGELFF.